This T cell receptor beta chain was sequenced in a study of metastatic and nonmetastatic thyroid tumors. Study-level information: Across peripheral blood and tumor or nodule tissue samples taken from malignant and benign thyroid patients, the repertoires were compared with one another. General study findings and limits: A significant increase in TCR beta diversity was reportedly seen in malignant thyroid tumors relative to benign nodules, in blood and tumor.

CDR1 is SEHNR, CDR2 FQNEAQ, per germline (reference sequence). Trimming took 5 bases from V and 4 from J; bases not matched to a gene: 10. CDR3 length: 15 residues. None of the patients had undergone any treatment ahead of thyroid surgery. In the original processing: A classifier of distant metastasis in papillary thyroid cancer was built from CDR3 differences (across clinicopathological groups). TCRdb re-clonotyped the PCR reads through MiXCR. These V and J calls derive from TCRdb rather than the authors' analysis. The table has about 41,000 clones, more than 20% seen once. Comments on this clone: The antigen is unknown.

This receptor was taken from a female donor with papillary thyroid cancer or a benign thyroid nodule (not recorded which). Some clones in this sample may be carry-over from other donors' samples. V usage is TRBV7-9 and J usage is TRBJ2-5; 7 bases fit TRBD2. Sample: tumor tissue. In nucleotides, the CDR3 is TGTGCCAGCAGCCCTATACTAGCGATCGGAGAGACCCAGTACTTC. Its protein product is CASSPILAIGETQYF.